This T cell receptor (beta chain) was recorded in a study of T cell repertoires in cytomegalovirus infection. In the study overall: Recently identified HLA-C-restricted CMV epitopes were used, and well-studied HLA-B-restricted CMV epitopes were used as well. Signatures in public TCR beta sequences pointed to both CMV infection and matching HLA type. Study-level points and caveats: There were HLA-C-restricted CMV-specific TCR beta clonotypes dominating the ex vivo response. Pooled public TCR beta family frequency picked out CMV carriers with the relevant HLA.

This clonotype was observed many times. Antigen unknown. In TCRdb, the reads were re-called with MiXCR into one record per CDR3 protein. The data show fewer than 950,000 distinct CDR3 sequences, over 25% seen once. The germline gives CDR1 SSHAT, CDR2 FNYEAQ (reference sequence). This CDR3 spans 11 amino acids. The sequenced sample was cultured CD8+ T cells from PBMCs, obtained from culture after CMV antigen stimulation. The TCR comes from a human donor in good health (CMV status not recorded). Some clones in this sample may be carry-over from other donors' samples. This chain uses TRBV7-7 with TRBJ1-3; D perhaps matches TRBD1 (6 bases). The CDR3 region is CATGQGNTIYF. The CDR3 nucleotides are TGTGCTACAGGGCAGGGAAACACCATATATTTT.